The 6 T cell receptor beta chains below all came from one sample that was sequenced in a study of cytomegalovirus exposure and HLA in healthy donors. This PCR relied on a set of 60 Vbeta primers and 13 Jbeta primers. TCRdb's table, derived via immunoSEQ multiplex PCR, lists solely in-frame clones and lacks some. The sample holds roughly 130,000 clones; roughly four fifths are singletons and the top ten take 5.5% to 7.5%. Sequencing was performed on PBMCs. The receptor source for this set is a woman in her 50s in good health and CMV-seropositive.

CDR3 coding DNA: TGTGCCAGCAGCCAAGTGAAGGGGGCTGGCTACACCTTC. It is translated as CASSQVKGAGYTF. The chain carries TRBV4-2 and TRBJ1-2, with 7 bases fitting TRBD1. CDR1 and CDR2 (germline): LGHNA, YNFKEQ. The CDR3 is made up of 13 amino acids. V lost 1 base, J lost 7 bases, and 3 bases stayed unmatched.

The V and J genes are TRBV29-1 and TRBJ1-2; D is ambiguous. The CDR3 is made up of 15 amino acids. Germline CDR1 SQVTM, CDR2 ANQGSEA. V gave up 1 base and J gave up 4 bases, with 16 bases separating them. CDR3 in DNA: TGCAGCGTTGAAGGTGGTCGGCAGGAGGCCTATGGCTACACCTTC. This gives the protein CSVEGGRQEAYGYTF. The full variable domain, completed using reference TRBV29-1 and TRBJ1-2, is SAVISQKPSRDICQRGTSLTIQCQVDSQVTMMFWYRQQPGQSLTLIATANQGSEATYESGFVIDKFPISRPNLTFSTLTVSNMSPEDSSIYLCSVEGGRQEAYGYTFGSGTRLTVV.

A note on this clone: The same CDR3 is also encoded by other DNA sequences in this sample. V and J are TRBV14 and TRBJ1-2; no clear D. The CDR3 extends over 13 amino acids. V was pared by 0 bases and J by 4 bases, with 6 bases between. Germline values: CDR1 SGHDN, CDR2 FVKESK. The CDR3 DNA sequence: TGTGCCAGCAGCCAAGATTATAGCTATGGCTACACCTTC. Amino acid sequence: CASSQDYSYGYTF.

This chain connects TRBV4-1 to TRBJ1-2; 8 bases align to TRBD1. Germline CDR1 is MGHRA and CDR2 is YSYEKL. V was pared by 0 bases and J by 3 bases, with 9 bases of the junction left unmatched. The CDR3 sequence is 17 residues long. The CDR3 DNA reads TGCGCCAGCAGCCAAGATCGGCAGGGGGCGCAGGACTATGGCTACACCTTC. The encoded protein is CASSQDRQGAQDYGYTF.

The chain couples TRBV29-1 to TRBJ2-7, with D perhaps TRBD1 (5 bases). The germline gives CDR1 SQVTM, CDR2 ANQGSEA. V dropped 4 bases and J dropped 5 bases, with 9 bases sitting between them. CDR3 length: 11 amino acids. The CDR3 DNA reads TGCAGCGTTGTCAGGGTCCACGAGCAGTACTTC. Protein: CSVVRVHEQYF.

Here the CDR3 reads CASSSFFSGTGKQPQHF. The CDR3 nucleotides are TGTGCCAGCAGCTCCTTTTTCTCCGGGACAGGGAAACAGCCCCAGCATTTT. The V call is TRBV5-6, the J call TRBJ1-5; 9 bases are shared with TRBD1. With V trimmed by 3 bases and J by 7 bases, 14 bases remained unmatched. Germline V CDR1 and CDR2: SGHDT, YYEEEE. This CDR3 comprises 17 residues.